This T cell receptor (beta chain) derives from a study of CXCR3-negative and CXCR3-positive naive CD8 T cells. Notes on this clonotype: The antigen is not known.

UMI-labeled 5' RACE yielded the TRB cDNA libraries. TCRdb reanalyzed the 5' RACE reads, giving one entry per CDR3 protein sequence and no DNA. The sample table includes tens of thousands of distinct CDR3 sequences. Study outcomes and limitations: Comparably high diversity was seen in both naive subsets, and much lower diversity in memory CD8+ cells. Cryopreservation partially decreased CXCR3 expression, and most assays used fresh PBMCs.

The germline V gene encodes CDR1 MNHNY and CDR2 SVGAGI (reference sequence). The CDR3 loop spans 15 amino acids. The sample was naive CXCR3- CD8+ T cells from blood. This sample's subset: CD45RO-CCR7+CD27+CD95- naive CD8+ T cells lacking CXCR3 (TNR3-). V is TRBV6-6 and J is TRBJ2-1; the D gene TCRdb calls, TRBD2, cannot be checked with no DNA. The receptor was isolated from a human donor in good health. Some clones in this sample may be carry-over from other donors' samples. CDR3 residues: CASSYSAGGPSEQFF.